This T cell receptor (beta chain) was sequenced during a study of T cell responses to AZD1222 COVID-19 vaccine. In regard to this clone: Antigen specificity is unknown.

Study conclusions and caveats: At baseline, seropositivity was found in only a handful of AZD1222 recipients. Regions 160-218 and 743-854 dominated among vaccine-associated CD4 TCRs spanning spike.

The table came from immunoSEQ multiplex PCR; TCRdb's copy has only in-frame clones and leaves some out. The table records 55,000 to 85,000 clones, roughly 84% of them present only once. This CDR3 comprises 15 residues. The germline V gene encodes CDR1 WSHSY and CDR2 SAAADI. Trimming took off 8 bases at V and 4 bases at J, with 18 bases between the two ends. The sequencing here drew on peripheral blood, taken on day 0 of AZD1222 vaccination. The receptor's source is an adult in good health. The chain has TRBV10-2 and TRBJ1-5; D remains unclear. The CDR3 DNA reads TGCGCCAGCCAGCCCGGGGTATTTGGTAATCAGCCCCAGCATTTT. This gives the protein CASQPGVFGNQPQHF.